These 27 T cell receptor beta chains share one sample of origin, sequenced in a study of CD8 T cells in Susac syndrome. Random hexamers primed reverse transcription of about 0.45 to 1 ug RNA. TCRdb recomputed calls from the immunoSEQ multiplex PCR reads with MiXCR, one row per CDR3 protein. The data hold 150,000 to 200,000 distinct CDR3 sequences, with under 95% observed a single time. The sequenced material came from CD4+ T cells from PBMCs. The source is a human donor with multiple sclerosis.

The chain is built from TRBV20-1 and TRBJ2-7, with unresolved D. Germline loops: CDR1 DFQATT, CDR2 SNEGSKA (reference sequence). CDR3 length: 11 amino acids. Between the trimmed V and J ends, which lost 0 bases and 6 bases, there was a span of 6 bases. In nucleotides, the CDR3 is TGCAGTGCTAGAGACTCGCGCGAGCAGTACTTC. Translating it yields CSARDSREQYF.

This rearrangement joins TRBV6-5 to TRBJ2-7; 9 bases line up with TRBD1. V trimming: 2 bases; J trimming: 5 bases; junction bases outside the gene matches: 10. Germline V CDR1 and CDR2: MNHEY, SVGAGI. The CDR3 contains 16 residues. CDR3: CASSYNMGQGGHEQYF. CDR3 sequence (DNA): TGTGCCAGCAGTTACAATATGGGACAGGGCGGTCACGAGCAGTACTTC.

Concerning this clonotype: It is likely a read error, because the conserved phenylalanine at the end of the CDR3 is missing. The limits of the CDR3 on the DNA are not certain, so only TCRdb's listed CDR3 is given. The chain links TRBV28 to TRBJ2-7; no DNA check was done on the table's D call, TRBD1. The CDR3 contains 15 residues when both ends are counted. CDR1 and CDR2 from the germline V gene are MDHEN and SYDVKM. The CDR3 here is CASSSSGTGGHEQYS.

This chain links TRBV5-1 with TRBJ1-1, with D uncertain. CDR1 and CDR2 from the germline V gene are SGHRS and YFSETQ. V lost 6 bases, J lost 1 base, and 13 bases lay in between. The CDR3 has 14 amino acids. CDR3 in amino acids: CASTQAGGNTEAFF. The CDR3 region has the DNA TGCGCCAGCACTCAAGCGGGTGGGAACACTGAAGCTTTCTTT.

The gene calls are TRBV12-3 or TRBV12-4 and TRBJ1-5, with unresolved D. The CDR3 totals 12 residues. Trimming stripped 7 bases from V and 5 bases from J, with 9 bases between. DNA for the CDR3: TGTGCCAGCAAGCAGGAAGATCAGCCCCAGCATTTT. This translates into CASKQEDQPQHF.

Here the CDR3 DNA reads TGTGCCATCAGTTCTAGGGACGGGGAGCAGTACTTC. Amino acid sequence: CAISSRDGEQYF. This chain connects TRBV10-3 to TRBJ2-7; D tentatively fits TRBD1 or TRBD2 (5 bases each). Between the trimmed V and J ends, which lost 5 bases and 7 bases, there was a span of 12 bases. Germline CDR1 ENHRY, CDR2 SYGVKD. The CDR3 has 12 amino acids.

The chain couples TRBV5-4 to TRBJ2-2, with a tentative D call TRBD1 (6 bases). This CDR3 is 15 amino acids long. Germline CDR1 SGHNT, CDR2 YYREEE (reference sequence). V was clipped by 3 bases and J by 3 bases, with 12 bases between them. CDR3 DNA sequence: TGTGCCAGCAGCTATTTCTCAGGGGACACCGGGGAGCTGTTTTTT. Residues: CASSYFSGDTGELFF.

J is TRBJ1-1 and V is TRBV7-8; D perhaps matches TRBD1 (6 bases). Between the trimmed V and J ends, which lost 4 bases and 5 bases, there was a span of 14 bases. The CDR3 contains 14 residues. Germline V gene lookup returns CDR1 SGHVS and CDR2 FQNEAQ. The CDR3 here is CASSSSGAWTEAFF. In nucleotides, the CDR3 is TGTGCCAGCAGCTCTTCGGGGGCATGGACTGAAGCTTTCTTT.

V is TRBV29-1 and J is TRBJ2-7; TRBD1 agrees at 10 bases. Per the germline V gene, CDR1 is SQVTM and CDR2 is ANQGSEA. This CDR3 has 14 amino acids. Losses at the gene ends were 4 bases for V and 6 bases for J; bases not matched to a gene: 9. This chain's CDR3 is CSVVYRDRGREQYF. The DNA for the CDR3 is TGCAGCGTTGTGTATCGGGACAGGGGTCGCGAGCAGTACTTC.

V and J are TRBV20-1 and TRBJ2-5, with 7 bases identical to TRBD2. Looked up from germline, CDR1 is DFQATT and CDR2 is SNEGSKA (reference sequence). V lost 5 bases and J lost 1; bases outside the gene matches: 10. The CDR3 has 15 residues. This chain's CDR3 is CSAQPRTRPQETQYF. The CDR3 bases are TGCAGTGCTCAACCTCGGACTAGGCCCCAAGAGACCCAGTACTTC.

V usage is TRBV29-1 and J usage is TRBJ1-5; the D is unclear. V lost 5 bases and J lost 0, with 5 bases in between. CDR3 length: 12 amino acids. Germline-derived CDR1 and CDR2 are SQVTM and ANQGSEA. This CDR3 reads CSVNYSNQPQHF. The DNA of the CDR3 is TGCAGCGTTAACTATAGCAATCAGCCCCAGCATTTT. Complete variable domain (other parts from reference TRBV29-1 and TRBJ1-5): SAVISQKPSRDICQRGTSLTIQCQVDSQVTMMFWYRQQPGQSLTLIATANQGSEATYESGFVIDKFPISRPNLTFSTLTVSNMSPEDSSIYLCSVNYSNQPQHFGDGTRLSIL.

The genes are TRBV7-3 and TRBJ2-1; D remains unclear. V gave up 5 bases and J gave up 5 bases, with 13 bases separating them. Germline CDR1 reads SGHTA; CDR2 reads FQGTGA. This CDR3 spans 14 amino acids. As DNA, the CDR3 is TGTGCCAGCAGCCTCCGGACGAGGAACAATGAGCAGTTCTTC. Protein sequence: CASSLRTRNNEQFF.

The chain links TRBV7-9 to TRBJ2-7; 7 bases align to TRBD2. CDR3 length: 16 amino acids. CDR1 and CDR2 from the germline V gene are SEHNR and FQNEAQ (reference sequence). The V and J ends lost 1 base and 2 bases, in that order; junction bases with no gene match: 8. The CDR3 loop is CASSLGVAGVPYEQYF. DNA of the CDR3: TGTGCCAGCAGCTTAGGGGTTGCGGGGGTGCCCTACGAGCAGTACTTC.

The rearrangement joins TRBV4-1 to TRBJ2-5; 10 positions agree with TRBD1. V dropped 5 bases and J dropped 5; count of bases not matched to a gene: 5. The germline V gene encodes CDR1 MGHRA and CDR2 YSYEKL. This CDR3 has 14 amino acids. The CDR3 here is CASSNGTGAETQYF. The CDR3, as DNA: TGCGCCAGCAGCAACGGGACAGGGGCCGAGACCCAGTACTTC.

The chain uses TRBV12-3 or TRBV12-4 and TRBJ2-4; no definite D call. The CDR3 totals 14 residues. With 1 base removed from V and 0 bases from J, the gap between germline ends came to 4 bases. The DNA for the CDR3 is TGTGCCAGCAGTTTAGGGACAGCCAAAAACATTCAGTACTTC. As protein: CASSLGTAKNIQYF.

In DNA, the CDR3 is TGTGCCAGCAGTGGGGCTAAACGGGACCCCTACGAGCAGTACTTC. It codes for CASSGAKRDPYEQYF. The chain couples TRBV25-1 to TRBJ2-7; D could derive from TRBD1 or TRBD2 (5 bases each). Germline V lookup: CDR1 MGHDK, CDR2 SYGVNS. Deletions cut 4 bases from V and 2 bases from J, with 15 bases between. This CDR3 spans 15 amino acids.

This chain links TRBV5-6 with TRBJ1-6, with D possibly TRBD1 on 5 matching bases. Germline CDR1 is SGHDT and CDR2 is YYEEEE. This CDR3 is 14 amino acids long. V lost 0 bases to trimming and J lost 9 bases, with 10 bases between them. The CDR3 sequence: CASSLVQGPSPLHF. The CDR3 DNA reads TGTGCCAGCAGCTTGGTGCAGGGTCCTTCACCCCTCCACTTT.

The V gene is TRBV7-3, the J gene TRBJ2-1; D is uncertain. The CDR3 consists of 14 residues. Trimming shortened V by 8 bases and J by 9 bases, and 20 bases separated the two germline ends. Germline CDR1 and CDR2: SGHTA and FQGTGA. The CDR3 DNA follows: TGTGCCAGCGCGTCGGGCGGATCAGCAGGTGAGCAGTTCTTC. It specifies CASASGGSAGEQFF. The variable domain in full, with the rest retrieved from reference TRBV7-3 and TRBJ2-1, is GAGVSQTPSNKVTEKGKYVELRCDPISGHTALYWYRQSLGQGPEFLIYFQGTGAADDSGLPNDRFFAVRPEGSVSTLKIQRTERGDSAVYLCASASGGSAGEQFFGPGTRLTVL.

This rearrangement joins TRBV3-1 to TRBJ1-2, with 8 bases identical to TRBD1. After removal of 1 base from V and 8 bases from J, the junction contained 6 bases not matched to a gene. Germline V gene sequence: CDR1 LGHDT, CDR2 YNNKEL (reference sequence). This CDR3 contains 14 residues. CDR3 amino acids: CASSQGEGTGGYTF. The CDR3 nucleotides are TGTGCCAGCAGCCAAGGAGAGGGGACAGGAGGCTACACCTTC.

The chain combines TRBV10-3 with TRBJ2-7, with D possibly being TRBD2 (5 bases). V was clipped by 0 bases and J by 6 bases, with 9 bases between them. CDR1 and CDR2 from the germline V gene are ENHRY and SYGVKD. The CDR3 totals 13 residues. CDR3 nucleotide sequence: TGTGCCATCAGTGAGTCTGGCGGGTCCGAGCAGTACTTC. The encoded protein is CAISESGGSEQYF.

The chain combines TRBV5-1 with TRBJ2-5; TRBD1 agrees at 7 bases. V dropped 3 bases and J dropped 3; count of bases not matched to a gene: 2. CDR1 and CDR2 (germline): SGHRS, YFSETQ. The CDR3 has 13 residues. The CDR3 spells CASSWDRKETQYF. For the CDR3, the DNA is TGCGCCAGCAGCTGGGACAGAAAAGAGACCCAGTACTTC. Full variable domain (remainder filled in from reference TRBV5-1 and TRBJ2-5): KAGVTQTPRYLIKTRGQQVTLSCSPISGHRSVSWYQQTPGQGLQFLFEYFSETQRNKGNFPGRFSGRQFSNSRSEMNVSTLELGDSALYLCASSWDRKETQYFGPGTRLLVL.

The chain joins TRBV19 to TRBJ2-3; 8 nucleotides line up with TRBD2. J gave up 5 bases and V 8 bases, and 9 bases lay outside the gene matches. CDR3 length: 14 residues. CDR1 LNHDA and CDR2 SQIVND come from the germline V gene (reference sequence). CDR3 bases: TGTGCCAGTCGCCGTAATAGCGGGATAGATACGCAGTATTTT. As protein: CASRRNSGIDTQYF.

This chain joins TRBV5-4 and TRBJ2-7; 11 positions agree with TRBD2. The junction had 1 base not matched to a gene; V was cut back by 2 bases and J by 0 bases. Germline V lookup: CDR1 SGHNT, CDR2 YYREEE (reference sequence). The CDR3 is 15 amino acids. This CDR3 is CASSFGTSGSYEQYF. CDR3 DNA: TGTGCCAGCAGCTTTGGGACTAGCGGCTCCTACGAGCAGTACTTC.

This chain links TRBV7-9 with TRBJ2-1; D perhaps matches TRBD2 (6 bases). The CDR3 consists of 16 residues. V lost 1 base, J lost 5 bases, and 15 bases lay in between. Germline values: CDR1 SEHNR, CDR2 FQNEAQ (reference sequence). The CDR3, as DNA: TGTGCCAGCAGCTTAGAATGGGGAGGCACTGACAATGAGCAGTTCTTC. This sequence encodes CASSLEWGGTDNEQFF.

The chain links TRBV6-5 to TRBJ2-7; 8 nucleotides match TRBD1. V lost 6 bases, J lost 2 bases, and 9 bases stayed unmatched. Germline lookup yields CDR1 MNHEY and CDR2 SVGAGI. This CDR3 is built from 15 residues. CDR3 sequence reads: CASSPLGQEAYEQYF. DNA for the CDR3: TGTGCCAGCAGCCCCCTGGGACAGGAAGCCTACGAGCAGTACTTC.

V is TRBV27 and J is TRBJ2-1, with 9 bases fitting TRBD2. The V gene's germline CDR1 is MNHEY and CDR2 SMNVEV (reference sequence). CDR3 length: 15 residues. The V and J ends lost 2 bases and 4 bases, in that order; junction bases with no gene match: 3. CDR3 sequence reads: CASSLERGDYNEQFF. CDR3 nucleotides: TGTGCCAGCAGTTTAGAGCGGGGGGATTACAATGAGCAGTTCTTC.

The V and J genes are TRBV3-1 and TRBJ2-1; D is unclear. Looked up from germline, CDR1 is LGHDT and CDR2 is YNNKEL (reference sequence). This CDR3 spans 11 amino acids. V was shortened by 7 bases and J by 8 bases, with 9 bases between the two germline ends. CDR3 DNA sequence: TGTGCCAGCACCAAAAAGGATGAGCAGTTCTTC. It yields the protein CASTKKDEQFF.